This record concerns one T cell receptor (beta chain) sequence. Data came from immunoSEQ multiplex PCR; TCRdb stores just in-frame clones and leaves some out. The sample contains 150,000 to 200,000 clones, under 85% of which appear only once. This sample stems from a study of blood T cell repertoires in COVID-19. Background on the study: From T cells, B-cell-depleted T cells, or PBMCs came the material, which was cDNA or gDNA.

The germline V gene encodes CDR1 SNHLY and CDR2 FYNNEI. With 5 bases clipped from V and 9 bases from J, the junction kept 9 bases outside the gene matches. The CDR3 consists of 15 residues. Sequencing used peripheral blood. The source of this sequence is a man between 65 and 85 years old with acute or convalescent COVID-19. The chain has TRBV2 and TRBJ2-3; 12 bases line up with TRBD1. Written as DNA, the CDR3 is TGTGCCAGCAGTTCGGGACAGGGGGCGAGTGTAACGCAGTATTTT. It encodes CASSSGQGASVTQYF.